A selection of T cell receptor beta chains follows, all from one sample in a study of control samples from healthy donors and cancer patients. This table comes from immunoSEQ multiplex PCR, and its TCRdb copy is limited to in-frame clones, with some not included. The sample has roughly 80,000 clones, over 85% seen once. Sequenced material: blood. The receptors originated from a man aged 50 or older in good health. The CDR3 runs from the conserved cysteine through the conserved F or W.

14 | TRBJ1-5 | TRBV10-2 | CASSEPGDNQPQHF
15 | TRBJ1-5 | TRBV27 | CASSLTGASNQPQHF
15 | TRBJ2-2 | TRBV5-1 | CASSWLGQNTGELFF
17 | TRBJ1-1 | TRBV6-6 | CASSRTGDPIGNTEAFF
15 | TRBJ2-1 | TRBV6-5 | CASSPLMGPYNEQFF
17 | TRBJ2-6 | TRBV7-2 | CASSLATVRSGANVLTF
14 | TRBJ1-1 | TRBV18 | CASSLRGQNTEAFF
13 | TRBJ2-7 | TRBV19 | CASRAGGPGEQYF
13 | TRBJ1-6 | TRBV5-6 | CASSYGRASPLHF
15 | TRBJ2-2 | TRBV29-1 | CSVRGTGDNTGELFF
14 | TRBJ1-2 | TRBV7-9 | CAGAPRDREYGYTF
13 | TRBJ1-1 | TRBV18 | CASSLRVDTEAFF
16 | TRBJ2-1 | TRBV7-3 | CASRPTGGGAYNEQFF
14 | TRBJ1-2 | TRBV27 | CASRDSGVRGGYTF
14 | TRBJ2-1 | TRBV19 | CASRLDRGTGEQFF
14 | TRBJ1-1 | TRBV5-4 | CASSLGQFKTEAFF
15 | TRBJ1-4 | TRBV25-1 | CASSPQGAVSEKLFF
15 | TRBJ1-4 | TRBV11-3 | CASSQTGATNEKLFF
16 | TRBJ1-1 | TRBV5-6 | CASSYYSGTFNTEAFF
13 | TRBJ2-7 | TRBV6-4 | CASSAEGGGEQYF
16 | TRBJ2-3 | TRBV7-8 | CASSTRSSGIGDTQYF
13 | TRBJ1-5 | TRBV6-1 | CASSEWREGPQHF
14 | TRBJ1-1 | TRBV5-1 | CASSLQGWNTEAFF
12 | TRBJ1-5 | TRBV13 | CASSLGREPQHF
15 | TRBJ1-3 | TRBV5-1 | CASSPSGVSGNTIYF
15 | TRBJ2-5 | TRBV3-1/TRBV3-2 | CASSQGTGVRETQYF
13 | TRBJ1-1 | TRBV2 | CASSPRTGFEAFF
13 | TRBJ1-1 | TRBV4-1 | CASSQDAGIRAFF